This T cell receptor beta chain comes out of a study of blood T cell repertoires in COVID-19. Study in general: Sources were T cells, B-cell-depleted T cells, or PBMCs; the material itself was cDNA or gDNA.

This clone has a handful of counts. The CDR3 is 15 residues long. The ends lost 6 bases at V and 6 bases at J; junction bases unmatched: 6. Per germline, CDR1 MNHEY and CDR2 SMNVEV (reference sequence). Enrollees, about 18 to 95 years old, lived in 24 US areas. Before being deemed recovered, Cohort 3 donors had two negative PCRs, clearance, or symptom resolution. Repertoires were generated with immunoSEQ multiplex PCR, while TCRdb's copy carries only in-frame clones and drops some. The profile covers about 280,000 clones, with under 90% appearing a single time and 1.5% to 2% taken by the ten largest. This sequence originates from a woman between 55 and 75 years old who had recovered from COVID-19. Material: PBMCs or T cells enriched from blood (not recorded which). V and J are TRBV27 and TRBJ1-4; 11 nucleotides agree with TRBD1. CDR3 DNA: TGTGCCAGCAGCAGTGGACAGGGGGCTTATGAAAAACTGTTTTTT. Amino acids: CASSSGQGAYEKLFF.